This T cell receptor (beta chain) emerged from a study of shared clonotypes between healthy human individuals. TCRdb's table, derived via immunoSEQ multiplex PCR, lists solely in-frame clones and lacks some. The data show 550,000 to 650,000 clones, approximately 96% seen once. This CDR3 has 14 amino acids. V was clipped by 4 bases and J by 2 bases; unmatched bases: 4. The V gene's germline CDR1 is SGDLS and CDR2 YYNGEE. In the naive CD8 group, cells lacked CD45RO and were positively selected for CCR7, so terminally differentiated effector memory CD45RA+ cells were left out. This clone has a single count.

The sequence was obtained from a woman aged 25 to 39 in good health. The sequencing input was naive CD8+ T cells sorted from blood. The genes are TRBV9 and TRBJ2-7, with TRBD2 matching over 9 bases. CDR3 region: CASSPGLAAYEQYF. DNA for the CDR3: TGTGCCAGCAGCCCGGGACTAGCCGCCTACGAGCAGTACTTC.